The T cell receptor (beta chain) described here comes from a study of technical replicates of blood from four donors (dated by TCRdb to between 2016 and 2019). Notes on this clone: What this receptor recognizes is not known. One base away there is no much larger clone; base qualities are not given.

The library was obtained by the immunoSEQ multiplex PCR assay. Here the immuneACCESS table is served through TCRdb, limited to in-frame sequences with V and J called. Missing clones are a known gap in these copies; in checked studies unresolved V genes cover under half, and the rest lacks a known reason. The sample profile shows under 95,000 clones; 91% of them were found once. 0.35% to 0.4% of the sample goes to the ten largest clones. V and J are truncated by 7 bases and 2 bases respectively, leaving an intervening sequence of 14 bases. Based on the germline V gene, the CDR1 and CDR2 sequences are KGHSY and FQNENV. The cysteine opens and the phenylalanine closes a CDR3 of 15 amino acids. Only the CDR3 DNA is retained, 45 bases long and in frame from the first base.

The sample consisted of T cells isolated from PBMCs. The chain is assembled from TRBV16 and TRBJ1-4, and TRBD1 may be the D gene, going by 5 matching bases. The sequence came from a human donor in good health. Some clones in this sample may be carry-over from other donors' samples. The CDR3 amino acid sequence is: CASTPGFGTNEKLFF. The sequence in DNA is TGTGCCAGCACCCCAGGGTTTGGCACTAATGAAAAACTGTTTTTT.